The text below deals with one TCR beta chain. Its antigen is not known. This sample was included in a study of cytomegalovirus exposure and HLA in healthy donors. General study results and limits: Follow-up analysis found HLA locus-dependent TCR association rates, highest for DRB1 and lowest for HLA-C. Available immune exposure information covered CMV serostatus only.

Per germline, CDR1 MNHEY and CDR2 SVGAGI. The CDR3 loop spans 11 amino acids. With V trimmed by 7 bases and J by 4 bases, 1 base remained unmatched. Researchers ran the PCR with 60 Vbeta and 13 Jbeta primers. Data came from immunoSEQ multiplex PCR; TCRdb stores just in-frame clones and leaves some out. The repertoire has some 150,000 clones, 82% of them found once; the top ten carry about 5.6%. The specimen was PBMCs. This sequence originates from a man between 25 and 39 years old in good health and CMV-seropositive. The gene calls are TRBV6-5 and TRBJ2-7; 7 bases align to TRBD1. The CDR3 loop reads CASNRGYEQYF. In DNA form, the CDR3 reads TGTGCCAGCAACAGGGGTTACGAGCAGTACTTC.